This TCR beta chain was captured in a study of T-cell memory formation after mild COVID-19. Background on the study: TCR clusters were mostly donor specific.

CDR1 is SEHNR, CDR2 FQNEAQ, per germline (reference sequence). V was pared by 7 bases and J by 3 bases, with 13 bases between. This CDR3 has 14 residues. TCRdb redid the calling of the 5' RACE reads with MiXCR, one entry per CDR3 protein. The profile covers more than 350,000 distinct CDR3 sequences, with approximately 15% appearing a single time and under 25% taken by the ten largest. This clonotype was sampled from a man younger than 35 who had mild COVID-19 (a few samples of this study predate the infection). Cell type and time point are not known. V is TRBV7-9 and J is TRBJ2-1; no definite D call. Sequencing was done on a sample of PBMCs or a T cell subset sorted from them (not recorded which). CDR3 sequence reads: CASTPAAVYNEQFF. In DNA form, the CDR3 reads TGTGCCAGCACCCCGGCGGCGGTCTACAATGAGCAGTTCTTC. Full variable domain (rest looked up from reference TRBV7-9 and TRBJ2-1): DTGVSQNPRHKITKRGQNVTFRCDPISEHNRLYWYRQTLGQGPEFLTYFQNEAQLEKSRLLSDRFSAERPKGSFSTLEIQRTEQGDSAMYLCASTPAAVYNEQFFGPGTRLTVL.